Below, 16 T cell receptor beta chains from the same sample are listed, as sequenced in a study of regulatory T cells in long-lasting Graves disease. The time point here: newly diagnosed GD, antithyroid drugs for less than 3 months. RNA extracted from PBMCs served as the sequencing template. Investigators prepared the TCR beta libraries by applying iRepertoire HTBI primers and Arm-PCR of CDR3 regions. TCRdb ran MiXCR on the multiplex PCR reads and lists one entry per CDR3 protein. This table has 300,000 to 450,000 distinct CDR3 sequences, around 15% appearing once. The sequencing here drew on peripheral blood mononuclear cells (PBMCs), taken at new diagnosis, from a patient treated with antithyroid drugs. All receptors come from a female donor with Graves disease.

This clonotype was counted many times. The chain employs TRBV2 and TRBJ2-7; D perhaps matches TRBD2 (6 bases). Deletions cut 8 bases from V and 5 bases from J, with 16 bases between. CDR3 length: 13 amino acids. CDR1 is SNHLY and CDR2 is FYNNEI in the germline V gene. The CDR3 sequence is CASSRTEGDEQYF. In DNA form, the CDR3 reads TGTGCCAGCTCCCGAACGGAGGGCGACGAGCAGTACTTC.

The rearrangement uses TRBV3-1 and TRBJ2-1; possibly TRBD2 for D (6 bases). Trimming took 7 bases from V and 3 from J, leaving 25 bases between them. This CDR3 is 18 amino acids long. Germline V gives CDR1 LGHDT, CDR2 YNNKEL (reference sequence). CDR3 in amino acids: CASTPLTKGLPGYNEQFF. The CDR3 region has the DNA TGTGCCAGCACCCCCTTGACGAAGGGACTCCCGGGCTACAATGAGCAGTTCTTC.

There are many counts of this clonotype. V usage is TRBV7-2 and J usage is TRBJ2-3, with 9 bases aligning to TRBD1. The CDR3 spans 17 residues. The germline CDR1 and CDR2 sequences are SGHTA and FQGNSA. With 1 base clipped from V and 4 bases from J, the junction kept 9 bases outside the gene matches. CDR3 residues: CASSLDWWDRASDTQYF. The CDR3 DNA reads TGTGCCAGCAGCTTAGATTGGTGGGACAGGGCGTCAGATACGCAGTATTTT. The full variable domain, in which reference TRBV7-2 and TRBJ2-3 provide the parts outside the CDR3, is GAGVSQSPSNKVTEKGKDVELRCDPISGHTALYWYRQSLGQGLEFLIYFQGNSAPDKSGLPSDRFSAERTGGSVSTLTIQRTQQEDSAVYLCASSLDWWDRASDTQYFGPGTRLTVL.

This clonotype was detected many times. The chain links TRBV27 to TRBJ2-5; 9 nucleotides match TRBD2. The CDR3 loop spans 18 amino acids. The ends lost 4 bases at V and 3 bases at J; junction bases unmatched: 15. Germline V gives CDR1 MNHEY, CDR2 SMNVEV (reference sequence). The CDR3 loop reads CASSWRGAGGSYKETQYF. CDR3 bases: TGTGCCAGCAGTTGGAGAGGTGCGGGAGGGTCTTATAAAGAGACCCAGTACTTC.

V gene TRBV4-1 combines with J gene TRBJ1-2; D remains ambiguous. V was trimmed by 1 base and J by 9 bases, leaving 12 bases between them. The CDR3 sequence is 13 residues long. CDR1 is MGHRA and CDR2 is YSYEKL in the germline V gene. CDR3 residues: CASSQGPRESYTF. In nucleotides, the CDR3 is TGCGCCAGCAGCCAAGGTCCACGCGAGAGCTACACCTTC.

Notes on this clonotype: Mismatch with germline at one junction end may stem from a read error. This chain joins TRBV11-2 and TRBJ2-1, with 10 bases that match TRBD2. The CDR3 has 15 residues. Germline V gene lookup returns CDR1 SGHAT and CDR2 FQNNGV. The CDR3 DNA reads as TGTGCCAGCAGACTCCCGGGACTAGCGTACAATGAGCAGTCCTTC. This sequence encodes CASRLPGLAYNEQSF.

This clonotype was found many times. The chain employs TRBV19 and TRBJ1-2; the D gene is possibly TRBD1 (6 bases). The CDR3 is made up of 14 amino acids. Germline V CDR1 and CDR2: LNHDA, SQIVND (reference sequence). Trimming removed 5 bases from V and 4 bases from J, with 14 bases in between. CDR3 amino acids: CASSVTGGSYGYTF. Here the CDR3 DNA reads TGTGCCAGTAGTGTGACAGGAGGGTCCTATGGCTACACCTTC.

This clonotype turned up a few times. The chain uses TRBV7-2 and TRBJ2-5, with 9 bases identical to TRBD2. CDR1 is SGHTA, CDR2 FQGNSA, per germline. This CDR3 is built from 16 residues. V shed 1 base and J 5 bases; nucleotides not matched to a gene: 8. CDR3 coding DNA: TGTGCCAGCAGCTTAGTTCAGCGGGGGGTAGTGGAGACCCAGTACTTC. It encodes CASSLVQRGVVETQYF.

This clonotype was observed many times. The chain recombines TRBV20-1 with TRBJ1-5; 10 bases are shared with TRBD1. The germline CDR1 and CDR2 sequences are DFQATT and SNEGSKA (reference sequence). The CDR3 covers 13 residues. J gave up 7 bases and V 6 bases, and 6 bases lay outside the gene matches. As DNA, the CDR3 is TGCAGTGCCCGGGACAGGGGATTCCAGCCCCAGCATTTT. As protein: CSARDRGFQPQHF.

This clonotype came up many times. The chain is built from TRBV28 and TRBJ2-5; D unclear. The V and J ends lost 4 bases and 3 bases respectively, with 12 bases between them. This CDR3 contains 14 residues. From germline, CDR1 is MDHEN and CDR2 SYDVKM. CDR3 bases: TGTGCCAGCAGTTCAGTCGACGGAAAAGAGACCCAGTACTTC. It yields the protein CASSSVDGKETQYF.

This clonotype was seen at least ten times. This chain connects TRBV10-3 to TRBJ1-2, with D maybe TRBD1 (5 bases). CDR1 is ENHRY and CDR2 is SYGVKD in the germline V gene. V lost 6 bases to trimming and J lost 5 bases, with 10 bases between them. This CDR3 is built from 12 residues. The CDR3 nucleotides read TGTGCCATCAGGGGGACTCCGTATGGCTACACCTTC. Protein sequence: CAIRGTPYGYTF.

This clonotype was observed many times. The chain joins TRBV7-6 to TRBJ2-3; possibly TRBD2 for D (5 bases). Germline V gives CDR1 SGHVS, CDR2 FNYEAQ. V shed 0 bases and J shed 5 bases, with 6 bases lying between them. CDR3 length: 13 amino acids. CDR3 region: CASSLARGDTQYF. The CDR3 DNA reads TGTGCCAGCAGCTTAGCTCGGGGAGATACGCAGTATTTT.

In this sample, this clonotype turned up many times. The CDR3 DNA reads TGTGCCAGCAGCTTATCGCTCATGGCAGGCGATGAGCAGTTCTTC. It translates to CASSLSLMAGDEQFF. The V gene is TRBV7-3, the J gene TRBJ2-1; D remains ambiguous. Trimming stripped 2 bases from V and 8 bases from J, with 16 bases between. The CDR3 runs to 15 residues. From germline, CDR1 is SGHTA and CDR2 FQGTGA.

This clonotype was seen at least ten times. V and J are TRBV12-3 or TRBV12-4 and TRBJ1-2, with D possibly TRBD1 on 6 matching bases. CDR3 size: 13 residues. V was pared by 3 bases and J by 4 bases, with 9 bases between. CDR3 residues: CASSLDRTYGYTF. In DNA, the CDR3 is TGTGCCAGCAGTTTGGACAGAACCTATGGCTACACCTTC.

This clonotype was recorded many times. This chain links TRBV20-1 with TRBJ2-2, with D perhaps matching TRBD1 (6 bases). The CDR3 runs 15 residues. V shed 3 bases and J shed 4 bases, with 15 bases lying between them. The V gene's germline CDR1 is DFQATT and CDR2 SNEGSKA (reference sequence). CDR3 nucleotide sequence: TGCAGTGCTAGCCCGGCACAGGGACCCACCGGGGAGCTGTTTTTT. It is translated as CSASPAQGPTGELFF.

This clonotype has ten or more counts. In DNA, the CDR3 is TGTGCCAGCAGTTATGGGACTAGCGGGGATCAAGAGACCCAGTACTTC. Translated: CASSYGTSGDQETQYF. V and J are TRBV27 and TRBJ2-1; TRBD2 matches at 13 bases. Gene TRBJ2-5 matches the end of the DNA better, so the J call may be wrong. Germline CDR1 reads MNHEY; CDR2 reads SMNVEV (reference sequence). The CDR3 length is 16 residues.